This is a list of T cell receptor beta chains from one sample in a study of blood T cell repertoires in COVID-19. TCRdb's copy holds only in-frame clones and misses some; the assay was immunoSEQ multiplex PCR. The repertoire consists of 200,000 to 250,000 clones, with approximately 80% occurring once and the leading ten covering approximately 2%. The sequenced material came from PBMCs or T cells enriched from blood (not recorded which). The receptor source for this set is a man aged 55 to 70 who had recovered from COVID-19. Each CDR3 is given with its conserved first and last residue. D genes are given only for firm matches. Expanded clones are given a class, and other clones once, few, many or no size at all.

abundance	v_gene	j_gene	d_gene	CDR3nt	CDR3aa
NA	TRBV2	TRBJ2-5	NA	TGTGCCAGCCGGGGACTTAGGGAGACCCAGTACTTC	CASRGLRETQYF
NA	TRBV11-3	TRBJ2-1	TRBD2	TGTGCCAGCAGCTTCCTCCGGCTAGCGGGGGGGGACAATGAGCAGTTCTTC	CASSFLRLAGGDNEQFF
few	TRBV6-2/TRBV6-3	TRBJ2-7	NA	TGTGCCAGCAGCCCCTCGCGCCCCCTCCACGAGCAGTACTTC	CASSPSRPLHEQYF
NA	TRBV5-1	TRBJ2-5	NA	TGCGCCAGCAGCCGGGTGCTCGAGACCCAGTACTTC	CASSRVLETQYF
NA	TRBV3-1/TRBV3-2	TRBJ2-5	TRBD2	TGTGCCAGCAGCCAGGGGGGGACTAGCGGGGTTGAGACCCAGTACTTC	CASSQGGTSGVETQYF
few	TRBV18	TRBJ1-4	NA	TGTGCCAGCTCACCAGGGCCGAATGAAAAACTGTTTTTT	CASSPGPNEKLFF
NA	TRBV5-8	TRBJ2-1	TRBD2	TGTGCCAGCAGCTTTTTGTATGTTCTAGCGGGGGAGAATGAGCAGTTCTTC	CASSFLYVLAGENEQFF
NA	TRBV5-1	TRBJ2-3	NA	TGCGCCAGCAGCTTGGCGATCGGGACAGATACGCAGTATTTT	CASSLAIGTDTQYF
once	TRBV7-9	TRBJ1-2	NA	TGTGCCAGCAGCTTAGGACAGACTCCTAACTATGGCTACACCTTC	CASSLGQTPNYGYTF
NA	TRBV3-1/TRBV3-2	TRBJ2-3	NA	TGTGCCAGCAGCCAAGGACTTGTGGTTACGCAGTATTTT	CASSQGLVVTQYF
NA	TRBV11-3	TRBJ1-4	TRBD1	TGTGCCAGCAGCCCCCCGGGACAGGGGGTCGGAGAAAAACTGTTTTTT	CASSPPGQGVGEKLFF
NA	TRBV7-8	TRBJ2-3	NA	TGTGCCAGCAGCTCACAGAGGACAGACACAGATACGCAGTATTTT	CASSSQRTDTDTQYF
NA	TRBV24-1	TRBJ1-5	TRBD1	TGTGCCACCAGTGACGTCGGGACAGGTAATAGCAATCAGCCCCAGCATTTT	CATSDVGTGNSNQPQHF
NA	TRBV4-3	TRBJ2-1	TRBD1	TGCGCCAGCAGCCAAGAGTTTGGTGACAGGGGGCTTCCCAATGAGCAGTTCTTC	CASSQEFGDRGLPNEQFF
NA	TRBV6-5	TRBJ2-2	TRBD2	TGTGCCAGCAGTCCCCTAGCGGGGAATGGGGAGCTGTTTTTT	CASSPLAGNGELFF
NA	TRBV12-3/TRBV12-4	TRBJ1-1	NA	TGTGCCAGCAGCCAGGGTCAAGGGGCTGAAGCTTTCTTT	CASSQGQGAEAFF
NA	TRBV5-6	TRBJ1-2	NA	TGTGCCAGCAGCTTGGATAGCGGGATGTGGGGCTACACCTTC	CASSLDSGMWGYTF
NA	TRBV19	TRBJ2-7	TRBD1	TGTGCCAGTACCCCGGGGACAGGCGTCTCCTACGAGCAGTACTTC	CASTPGTGVSYEQYF
NA	TRBV7-2	TRBJ1-3	NA	TGTGCCAGCAGCTTAAGGAGCACCAGCTCTGGAAACACCATATATTTT	CASSLRSTSSGNTIYF